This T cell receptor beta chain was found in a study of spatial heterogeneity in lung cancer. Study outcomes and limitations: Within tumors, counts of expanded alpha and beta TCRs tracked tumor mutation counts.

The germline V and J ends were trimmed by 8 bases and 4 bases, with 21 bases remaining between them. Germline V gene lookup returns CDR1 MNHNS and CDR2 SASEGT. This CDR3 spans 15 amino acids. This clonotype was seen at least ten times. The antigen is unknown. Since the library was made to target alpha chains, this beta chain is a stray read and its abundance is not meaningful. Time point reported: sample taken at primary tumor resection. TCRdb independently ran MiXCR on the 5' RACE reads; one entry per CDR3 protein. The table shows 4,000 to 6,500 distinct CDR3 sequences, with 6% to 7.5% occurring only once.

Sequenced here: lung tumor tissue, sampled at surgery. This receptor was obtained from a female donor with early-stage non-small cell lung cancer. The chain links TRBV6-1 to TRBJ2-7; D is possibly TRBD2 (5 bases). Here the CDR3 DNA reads TGTGCCAGCTCGAGCTCCTACTCTCTAGCTTACGAGCAGTACGTC. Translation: CASSSSYSLAYEQYV.